The TCR beta chain under discussion was sequenced for a study of beta chain features in type 1 diabetes. Study-wide context: The patients were much like the healthy donors in age, gender and cell yields.

Overall study results and limits: The naive, central memory and Treg TCRB repertoires looked more alike in patients than they did in healthy donors. More deletions and fewer insertions at VDJ junctions were seen in type 1 diabetes patients.

As concerns this clone: The antigen remains unidentified.

Sorting with CD45RO/CCR7/CD25/CD127/CD95/CD27 yielded naive, central memory, regulatory and stem-like memory CD4+ cells. Sequenced material consisted of expressed TCRB transcripts (all of the isolated RNA was reverse transcribed). Assay: immunoSEQ multiplex PCR; the TCRdb copy retains only in-frame clones and omits some. Of about 320,000 clones in the sample, 14% were seen once. CDR3 length: 14 residues. The ends were cut back, 7 bases at V and 3 bases at J, with 15 bases in the middle. Germline V gene sequence: CDR1 SGHAT, CDR2 FQNNGV. This chain joins TRBV11-2 and TRBJ1-1, with D possibly being TRBD1 (6 bases). The sample consisted of central memory CD4+ T cells from blood. This receptor was obtained from a man aged 25 to 40 in good health. DNA for the CDR3: TGTGCCAGCACCCCAGGGGCATGGGACACTGAAGCTTTCTTT. It yields the protein CASTPGAWDTEAFF.